This TCR beta chain was sequenced during a study of response to subunit inactivated influenza vaccine. Study-wide findings and caveats: It was suggested by the authors that few new T cells are recruited by each seasonal influenza vaccination.

CDR3 length equals 11 residues. The germline V and J ends were trimmed by 6 bases and 9 bases, with 12 bases remaining between them. CDR1 SQVTM and CDR2 ANQGSEA come from the germline V gene. This clonotype was counted between two and nine times. Its specificity is not known. TCRdb analysed the RT-PCR reads with MiXCR anew, one entry per CDR3 protein. The sample includes roughly 760,000 distinct CDR3 sequences, around 20% of them seen just once. This sample comprised PBMCs from blood, obtained roughly 5 days after vaccination. This clonotype originated in a man between 50 and 59 years old who received an inactivated influenza vaccine. The rearrangement joins TRBV29-1 to TRBJ2-1; D is possibly TRBD2 (6 bases). The DNA of the CDR3 is TGCAGCGTCCGAGTGGGGGGTGAGCAGTTCTTC. Translation: CSVRVGGEQFF.